This is a list of T cell receptor beta chains from one sample in a study of T cell responses to AZD1222 COVID-19 vaccine. Assay used: immunoSEQ multiplex PCR; TCRdb lists only in-frame clones, some missing. Among about 220,000 clones listed, under 95% were seen once. The specimen was peripheral blood, collected on day 0 of MenACWY control vaccination. These receptors were collected from an adult in good health. CDR3s include the opening cysteine and the closing phenylalanine or tryptophan. Fields, in order: D gene, clone size, J gene, V gene, CDR3 DNA, CDR3 protein. A D gene is named only where the DNA matches it firmly. Size is omitted from some rows. Given values are once, few, many or a class for expanded clones.

-,-,TRBJ1-2,TRBV9,TGTGCCAGCAGCGCGGGGGCGGGGGTCTATGGCTACACCTTC,CASSAGAGVYGYTF
-,-,TRBJ2-6,TRBV9,TGTGCCAGCAGCGCGTGGTACTCTGGGGCCAACGTCCTGACTTTC,CASSAWYSGANVLTF
-,-,TRBJ1-1,TRBV27,TGTGCCAGCAGCCGGGCAGGTGTAAAGGGAACTGAAGCTTTCTTT,CASSRAGVKGTEAFF
-,-,TRBJ2-5,TRBV12-3/TRBV12-4,TGTGCCAGCAGCTTACTCCGGAAAGAGACCCAGTACTTC,CASSLLRKETQYF
TRBD1,-,TRBJ1-1,TRBV7-8,TGTGCCAGCAGCTTAGGTAGGGGGCTTATCAACACTGAAGCTTTCTTT,CASSLGRGLINTEAFF
TRBD1,-,TRBJ1-5,TRBV5-1,TGCGCCAGCAGCCAAGGGACAGGACGCAATCAGCCCCAGCATTTT,CASSQGTGRNQPQHF
-,-,TRBJ1-1,TRBV12-3/TRBV12-4,TGTGCCAGCAGTTTATGGGGGAACACTGAAGCTTTCTTT,CASSLWGNTEAFF
-,-,TRBJ1-1,TRBV5-1,TGCGCCAGCAGCTTGGATCAGGGCCGCACTGAAGCTTTCTTT,CASSLDQGRTEAFF
TRBD1,few,TRBJ1-4,TRBV5-1,TGCGCCAGCAGCCGGGGACAGGGGAATGAAAAACTGTTTTTT,CASSRGQGNEKLFF
-,-,TRBJ2-2,TRBV2,TGTGCCAGCAGTGAAAGGCCCCCTCGGGACACCGGGGAGCTGTTTTTT,CASSERPPRDTGELFF
-,-,TRBJ1-2,TRBV24-1,TGTGCCACCAGTGATTTTGGGGGTCGGGGCTACACCTTC,CATSDFGGRGYTF
-,-,TRBJ1-5,TRBV27,TGTGCCAGCAGTCCATCCCGCAGGGAGACCCAGCATTTT,CASSPSRRETQHF
-,-,TRBJ1-5,TRBV19,TGTGCCAGTAGTAACAGAAAGGGCGACGGCAATCAGCCCCAGCATTTT,CASSNRKGDGNQPQHF
-,once,TRBJ1-6,TRBV19,TGTGCCAGTCGGACATTAAATTCACCCCTCCACTTT,CASRTLNSPLHF
-,-,TRBJ1-2,TRBV12-3/TRBV12-4,TGTGCCAGCAGTTTGAGTTTAGGGGTTGGCTACACCTTC,CASSLSLGVGYTF
-,-,TRBJ1-2,TRBV5-6,TGTGCCAGCTCCCGTATTTCCTATGGCTACACCTTC,CASSRISYGYTF
-,-,TRBJ1-6,TRBV5-1,TGCGCCAGCAGCTCGACGGATAATTCACCCCTCCACTTT,CASSSTDNSPLHF
-,-,TRBJ1-1,TRBV6-2/TRBV6-3,TGTGCCAGCAGTTACTCTACGGAGGGGTCGAACACTGAAGCTTTCTTT,CASSYSTEGSNTEAFF
TRBD2,-,TRBJ2-1,TRBV5-4,TGTGCCAGCAGCGGTAGCGGGGGGGCCTACAATGAGCAGTTCTTC,CASSGSGGAYNEQFF
-,-,TRBJ2-7,TRBV11-2,TGTGCCAGCAGCTTAGATAGGCAATCCTACGAGCAGTACTTC,CASSLDRQSYEQYF
-,-,TRBJ2-3,TRBV11-2,TGTGCCAGCAGCTTAGGGGCCCTAGTAAATACGCAGTATTTT,CASSLGALVNTQYF
-,once,TRBJ1-2,TRBV7-8,TGTGCCAGCAGCTTACTCAGGGCCTATGGCTACACCTTC,CASSLLRAYGYTF